These 9 T cell receptor beta chains were all obtained from the same sample, sequenced in a study of cytomegalovirus exposure and HLA in healthy donors. A multiplex PCR was run with 60 Vbeta primers and 13 Jbeta primers. The method was immunoSEQ multiplex PCR; TCRdb's version includes in-frame clones alone and lacks a portion of them. The sample lists approximately 52,000 clones; 65% to 80% were seen once. Sequencing used PBMCs. These receptors originate from a man aged 35 to 55 in good health and CMV-seropositive.

This clone was detected a few times. The rearrangement links TRBV7-2 to TRBJ2-2; no firm D call. The ends were cut back, 3 bases at V and 5 bases at J, with 10 bases in the middle. This CDR3 spans 14 amino acids. Per germline, CDR1 SGHTA and CDR2 FQGNSA. In nucleotides, the CDR3 is TGTGCCAGCAGCTTTCGGTCCGGGACCGGGGAGCTGTTTTTT. Protein: CASSFRSGTGELFF. The whole variable domain, filled in from reference TRBV7-2 and TRBJ2-2, reads GAGVSQSPSNKVTEKGKDVELRCDPISGHTALYWYRQSLGQGLEFLIYFQGNSAPDKSGLPSDRFSAERTGGSVSTLTIQRTQQEDSAVYLCASSFRSGTGELFFGEGSRLTVL.

This chain links TRBV4-1 with TRBJ2-1; D is possibly TRBD2 (5 bases). This CDR3 region has 16 residues. Germline-derived CDR1 and CDR2 are MGHRA and YSYEKL. Trimming took 0 bases from V and 1 from J, leaving 10 bases between them. CDR3 nucleotides: TGCGCCAGCAGCCAAGATCCACGGGGTTCCTACAATGAGCAGTTCTTC. Translated, it gives CASSQDPRGSYNEQFF.

V is TRBV5-1 and J is TRBJ1-2; the D gene is possibly TRBD1 (6 bases). The CDR3 loop spans 12 amino acids. The V end lost 4 bases, the J end lost 6 bases, and 10 bases lay between the germline ends. Germline CDR1 reads SGHRS; CDR2 reads YFSETQ. CDR3 sequence reads: CASSRTGNGYTF. In nucleotides, the CDR3 is TGCGCCAGCAGCAGAACAGGGAATGGCTACACCTTC. Together with reference TRBV5-1 and TRBJ1-2, the CDR3 gives the full variable domain: KAGVTQTPRYLIKTRGQQVTLSCSPISGHRSVSWYQQTPGQGLQFLFEYFSETQRNKGNFPGRFSGRQFSNSRSEMNVSTLELGDSALYLCASSRTGNGYTFGSGTRLTVV.

The chain uses TRBV7-3 and TRBJ2-2; TRBD2 might be the D (6 bases). From germline, CDR1 is SGHTA and CDR2 FQGTGA. Trimming removed 4 bases from V and 5 bases from J, with 20 bases in between. The CDR3 covers 17 residues. CDR3 in DNA: TGTGCCAGCAGCTCCCTAAGCGGAGGCGGGAATACCGGGGAGCTGTTTTTT. Amino acids: CASSSLSGGGNTGELFF.

V and J are TRBV7-3 and TRBJ2-1, with TRBD2 matching 8 bases. V lost 0 bases to trimming and J lost 10 bases; unmatched junction nucleotides: 11. Germline V gene data show CDR1 as SGHTA and CDR2 as FQGTGA. The CDR3 contains 16 residues. The DNA of the CDR3 is TGTGCCAGCAGCTTAACGGTCAGCGGGGGCCGGGGAGAGCAGTTCTTC. Encoded protein: CASSLTVSGGRGEQFF. Looking up the rest from reference TRBV7-3 and TRBJ2-1 gives the full variable domain: GAGVSQTPSNKVTEKGKYVELRCDPISGHTALYWYRQSLGQGPEFLIYFQGTGAADDSGLPNDRFFAVRPEGSVSTLKIQRTERGDSAVYLCASSLTVSGGRGEQFFGPGTRLTVL.

This clone was seen once. This chain uses TRBV29-1 with TRBJ1-4, with D tentatively TRBD1 (5 bases). The CDR3 consists of 13 residues. Germline V CDR1 and CDR2: SQVTM, ANQGSEA. V was shortened by 8 bases and J by 0 bases, with 10 bases between the two germline ends. The CDR3, as DNA: TGCAGCTGTGGGGGGGCAACTAATGAAAAACTGTTTTTT. This encodes CSCGGATNEKLFF.

This sequence joins TRBV27 and TRBJ2-1; 8 nucleotides align to TRBD1. CDR1 MNHEY and CDR2 SMNVEV come from the germline V gene (reference sequence). With 3 bases clipped from V and 6 bases from J, the junction kept 7 bases outside the gene matches. There are 15 residues in the CDR3. The CDR3 loop reads CASSFSGQGINEQFF. The CDR3 coding sequence is TGTGCCAGCAGTTTTTCCGGACAGGGTATCAATGAGCAGTTCTTC.

V gene TRBV5-6 combines with J gene TRBJ1-5, with D possibly being TRBD1 (5 bases). The CDR3 runs 13 residues. CDR1 and CDR2 (germline): SGHDT, YYEEEE. The V end was cut by 2 bases, the J end by 4 bases, with 7 bases between. CDR3 sequence reads: CASSLRGNQPQHF. CDR3 in DNA: TGTGCCAGCAGCTTAAGGGGAAATCAGCCCCAGCATTTT. Supplemented by reference TRBV5-6 and TRBJ1-5, the full variable domain reads DAGVTQSPTHLIKTRGQQVTLRCSPKSGHDTVSWYQQALGQGPQFIFQYYEEEERQRGNFPDRFSGHQFPNYSSELNVNALLLGDSALYLCASSLRGNQPQHFGDGTRLSIL.

This chain joins TRBV5-4 and TRBJ1-1; tentative D call: TRBD1 (5 bases). The CDR3 sequence is 15 residues long. Germline V gives CDR1 SGHNT, CDR2 YYREEE (reference sequence). The V gene lost 5 bases and the J gene lost 5 bases, with 19 bases spanning the gap. This chain's CDR3 is CASSFPPGAVTEAFF. DNA of the CDR3: TGTGCCAGCAGTTTTCCTCCTGGGGCGGTGACTGAAGCTTTCTTT.